This TCR beta chain originates from a study of blood T cell repertoires in COVID-19. Clinical history as reported by participants underpinned cohort assignment. Original processing notes: Reference gene primers were amplified, and this amplification served to estimate nucleated cell counts. TCRdb's copy holds only in-frame clones and misses some; the assay was immunoSEQ multiplex PCR. The DNA gave D and trimming, while V, J and clone size come from that table. In the table there are approximately 400,000 clones, approximately 93% of which are singletons. V lost 5 bases to trimming and J lost 2 bases, with 13 bases between them. The CDR3 spans 14 residues. The germline V gene encodes CDR1 MNHEY and CDR2 SVGAGI.

The sequence derives from a woman aged 40 to 55 who had been exposed to COVID-19. The chain employs TRBV6-5 and TRBJ2-7; D unresolved. The sample comprised PBMCs or T cells enriched from blood (not recorded which). The CDR3 bases are TGTGCCAGCAGTCCCGCAGGATACGCCTACGAGCAGTACTTC. It translates to CASSPAGYAYEQYF.